These T cell receptor beta chains were read from a single sample in a study of blood T cell repertoires in COVID-19. The protocol was immunoSEQ multiplex PCR, while the TCRdb copy is restricted to in-frame clones and leaves out a portion. The sample lists fewer than 95,000 clones, roughly nine tenths seen once, with under 10% in the top ten. The sequencing sample was made of peripheral blood. The source of these receptors is a middle-aged man with acute or convalescent COVID-19. The CDR3 runs from the conserved cysteine through the conserved F or W. The D gene is left open where the match is weak.

d_call,v_call,cdr3_aa
TRBD2,TRBV3-1/TRBV3-2,CASSQDRVAGDQETQYF
NA,TRBV7-8,CASSPLPTPYEQYF
NA,TRBV5-8,CASSFITLEGFSTDTQYF
NA,TRBV27,CASSSQGYYGYTF
NA,TRBV30,CAWSVQTEAFF
TRBD2,TRBV7-2,CASSIGTSGGVPNEQFF
NA,TRBV28,CASSPSGLQGSNEKLFF
TRBD1,TRBV18,CASSPPGQGQETQYF
NA,TRBV5-4,CASSRGVPTNEKLFF
TRBD2,TRBV27,CASSLIGAGGTHRQFF